Below are 21 T cell receptor beta chains sequenced from a single sample in a study of radiation and T cells in renal cell carcinoma. Produced via immunoSEQ multiplex PCR; TCRdb's table is partial and in-frame only. This sample has about 140,000 clones; approximately 86% occur once, and the top ten carry about 17%. Regarding time point: blood 4 weeks post-SBRT, at nephrectomy. Treatment denoted: 15 Gy SBRT to primary tumor, nephrectomy 4 weeks later. The material was blood, obtained from a patient whose treatment included radiotherapy and nephrectomy. These receptor sequences come from a woman between 45 and 65 years old with renal cell carcinoma.

The gene calls are TRBV30 and TRBJ1-5; 10 bases are a match to TRBD1. CDR1 and CDR2 (germline): GTSNPN, SVGIG (reference sequence). V gave up 2 bases and J gave up 2 bases; unmatched junction bases: 18. The CDR3 is made up of 20 amino acids. For the CDR3, the DNA is TGTGCCTGGAGTTCCTATGCGGGACAGGGGACGTTTTTGGGCAATCAGCCCCAGCATTTT. This translates into CAWSSYAGQGTFLGNQPQHF.

The chain links TRBV11-2 to TRBJ2-1, with no clear D. Germline-derived CDR1 and CDR2 are SGHAT and FQNNGV. The CDR3 spans 12 residues. V lost 5 bases and J lost 6, with 8 bases in between. The CDR3 nucleotides read TGTGCCAGCAGCACCGGAGCCAATGAGCAGTTCTTC. This translates into CASSTGANEQFF.

The sample holds a few counts of this clone. The rearrangement uses TRBV30 and TRBJ1-5; D gene ambiguous. Between the trimmed V and J ends, which lost 0 bases and 0 bases, there was a span of 9 bases. CDR1 is GTSNPN, CDR2 SVGIG, per germline (reference sequence). The CDR3 has 15 residues. The CDR3 coding sequence is TGTGCCTGGAGTGTACCGTCAGTTAGCAATCAGCCCCAGCATTTT. It yields the protein CAWSVPSVSNQPQHF.

The chain links TRBV19 to TRBJ1-4, with D hard to call. V dropped 3 bases and J dropped 11 bases, with 16 bases sitting between them. The V gene's germline CDR1 is LNHDA and CDR2 SQIVND (reference sequence). The CDR3 spans 14 residues. CDR3 residues: CASSISAVGLKLFF. CDR3 DNA sequence: TGTGCCAGTAGTATTAGCGCGGTTGGACTGAAACTGTTTTTT. Full variable domain (remainder filled in from reference TRBV19 and TRBJ1-4): DGGITQSPKYLFRKEGQNVTLSCEQNLNHDAMYWYRQDPGQGLRLIYYSQIVNDFQKGDIAEGYSVSREKKESFPLTVTSAQKNPTAFYLCASSISAVGLKLFFGSGTQLSVL.

The count of this clone is one. V gene TRBV23-1 combines with J gene TRBJ1-6, with 10 bases identical to TRBD1. TRBV23-1 falls under the ORF class, with uncertain function. V lost 3 bases to trimming and J lost 3 bases; unmatched junction nucleotides: 11. This CDR3 region has 19 residues. This CDR3 reads CASSQPDRDRGHYNSPLHF. The CDR3 DNA reads TGCGCCAGCAGTCAGCCCGACCGGGACAGGGGACACTATAATTCACCCCTCCACTTT.

The CDR3 is CASSGDTYYEQYF. The DNA for the CDR3 is TGCGCCAGCAGCGGGGACACGTACTACGAGCAGTACTTC. This rearrangement joins TRBV5-1 to TRBJ2-7, with D possibly being TRBD1 (6 bases). Germline lookup yields CDR1 SGHRS and CDR2 YFSETQ. This CDR3 has 13 amino acids. V shed 4 bases and J shed 3 bases, with 11 bases lying between them.

The V call is TRBV4-3, the J call TRBJ1-5, with TRBD1 as a possible D gene (5 bases). Germline V CDR1 and CDR2: LGHNA, YSLEER. The CDR3 sequence is 13 residues long. V was shortened by 0 bases and J by 16 bases, with 16 bases between the two germline ends. CDR3 DNA: TGCGCCAGCAGCCAAGAGGTGGGCAGGGTCTTTCATTTT. This sequence encodes CASSQEVGRVFHF.

This chain links TRBV7-9 with TRBJ2-2; 13 bases map to TRBD2. The length of the CDR3 is 16 residues. The V gene end was trimmed by 5 bases and the J gene end by 4 bases; junction bases not matched to a gene: 4. The V gene's germline CDR1 is SEHNR and CDR2 FQNEAQ (reference sequence). The CDR3 is CASSELAGGPTGELFF. DNA of the CDR3: TGTGCCAGCAGCGAACTAGCGGGGGGGCCCACCGGGGAGCTGTTTTTT.

This clone turned up a few times. The chain combines TRBV9 with TRBJ2-2, with D maybe TRBD1 (6 bases). The V end was cut by 5 bases, the J end by 1 base, with 15 bases between. Germline V CDR1 and CDR2: SGDLS, YYNGEE. CDR3 size: 16 residues. In nucleotides, the CDR3 is TGTGCCAGCAGTACCCGACAGGCCAAGAACACCGGGGAGCTGTTTTTT. As protein: CASSTRQAKNTGELFF. The full variable domain, in which reference TRBV9 and TRBJ2-2 provide the parts outside the CDR3, is DSGVTQTPKHLITATGQRVTLRCSPRSGDLSVYWYQQSLDQGLQFLIQYYNGEERAKGNILERFSAQQFPDLHSELNLSSLELGDSALYFCASSTRQAKNTGELFFGEGSRLTVL.

DNA of the CDR3: TGTGCCAGCATCAATAGTGGCATATCAGGCGAGCAGTACTTC. It yields the protein CASINSGISGEQYF. The chain recombines TRBV28 with TRBJ2-7; no clear D. Germline loops: CDR1 MDHEN, CDR2 SYDVKM. The CDR3 contains 14 residues. V dropped 7 bases and J dropped 6 bases, with 19 bases sitting between them. Full variable domain (rest looked up from reference TRBV28 and TRBJ2-7): DVKVTQSSRYLVKRTGEKVFLECVQDMDHENMFWYRQDPGLGLRLIYFSYDVKMKEKGDIPEGYSVSREKKERFSLILESASTNQTSMYLCASINSGISGEQYFGPGTRLTVT.

This clone has only one observation. The CDR3 reads CASSPDATNEKLFF. The CDR3 bases are TGTGCCAGCTCCCCGGATGCAACTAATGAAAAACTGTTTTTT. This chain uses TRBV18 with TRBJ1-4, with D hard to call. CDR3 size: 14 residues. Germline V gene lookup returns CDR1 KGHSH and CDR2 LQKENI. Trimming cost V 6 bases and J 0 bases, with 8 bases left between them.

CDR3 region: CASSDQGRGVQYGYTF. For the CDR3, the DNA is TGTGCCAGCAGTGACCAAGGCAGGGGAGTACAGTATGGCTACACCTTC. The genes are TRBV6-1 and TRBJ1-2, with D maybe TRBD1 (6 bases). The CDR3 loop spans 16 amino acids. Germline assignment: CDR1 MNHNS and CDR2 SASEGT. The germline V and J ends were trimmed by 3 bases and 5 bases, with 19 bases remaining between them.

The rearrangement uses TRBV5-4 and TRBJ1-2; D is possibly TRBD1 (6 bases). This CDR3 is 15 amino acids long. V was clipped by 4 bases and J by 4 bases, with 17 bases between them. Germline assignment: CDR1 SGHNT and CDR2 YYREEE (reference sequence). CDR3 loop: CASSPGGASAYGYTF. CDR3 nucleotides: TGTGCCAGCAGCCCCGGGGGGGCTTCTGCCTATGGCTACACCTTC.

This clone was found a few times. V is TRBV10-1 and J is TRBJ1-1; D is unclear. Germline V gives CDR1 WNHNN, CDR2 SYGVQD (reference sequence). The CDR3 length is 12 residues. V was trimmed by 5 bases and J by 2 bases, leaving 6 bases between them. The CDR3 DNA follows: TGCGCCAGCAGTCATGGCAACACTGAAGCTTTCTTT. It translates to CASSHGNTEAFF.

The chain combines TRBV19 with TRBJ1-1; D gene ambiguous. The V end was cut by 3 bases, the J end by 3 bases, with 17 bases between. The CDR3 is 16 amino acids. CDR1 and CDR2 (germline): LNHDA, SQIVND (reference sequence). CDR3 sequence: CASSMGYRSYYTEAFF. As DNA, the CDR3 is TGTGCCAGTAGTATGGGGTATAGGTCATACTACACTGAAGCTTTCTTT. Filled out from reference TRBV19 and TRBJ1-1, the complete variable domain reads DGGITQSPKYLFRKEGQNVTLSCEQNLNHDAMYWYRQDPGQGLRLIYYSQIVNDFQKGDIAEGYSVSREKKESFPLTVTSAQKNPTAFYLCASSMGYRSYYTEAFFGQGTRLTVV.

The rearrangement uses TRBV5-3 and TRBJ2-7, with a tentative D call TRBD1 (5 bases). TRBV5-3 is noted as an ORF with a role that remains uncertain. V lost 2 bases and J lost 2, with 14 bases in between. This CDR3 region has 15 residues. Here the CDR3 DNA reads TGTGCCAGAAGCTTACCGACAGCCGATACCTACGAGCAGTACTTC. Its protein product is CARSLPTADTYEQYF.

The V gene is TRBV5-1, the J gene TRBJ2-1, with TRBD1 identical over 8 bases. The CDR3 is 16 residues long. Per the germline V gene, CDR1 is SGHRS and CDR2 is YFSETQ. Germline trimming cut 1 base from V and 7 bases from J; bases unmatched to any gene: 10. DNA of the CDR3: TGCGCCAGCAGCTTGACAGGACAGGGCCTATTTAATGAGCAGTTCTTC. Its protein is CASSLTGQGLFNEQFF.

This clone was counted between two and nine times. The V call is TRBV29-1, the J call TRBJ1-1; tentatively, D is TRBD1 (6 bases). The CDR3 covers 12 residues. From germline, CDR1 is SQVTM and CDR2 ANQGSEA. CDR3 coding DNA: TGCAGTGGGGGCTCAAGGAACACTGAAGCTTTCTTT. It is translated as CSGGSRNTEAFF.

The genes are TRBV5-4 and TRBJ2-5; 7 bases agree with TRBD1. After removal of 2 bases from V and 7 bases from J, the junction contained 8 bases not matched to a gene. From germline, CDR1 is SGHNT and CDR2 YYREEE (reference sequence). This CDR3 region has 14 residues. CDR3 bases: TGTGCCAGCAGCTTCGGACAGGCCGAAGGGACCCAGTACTTC. Translating gives CASSFGQAEGTQYF. Full variable domain (rest looked up from reference TRBV5-4 and TRBJ2-5): ETGVTQSPTHLIKTRGQQVTLRCSSQSGHNTVSWYQQALGQGPQFIFQYYREEENGRGNFPPRFSGLQFPNYSSELNVNALELDDSALYLCASSFGQAEGTQYFGPGTRLLVL.

The rearrangement links TRBV19 to TRBJ2-7, with D hard to call. Germline V gives CDR1 LNHDA, CDR2 SQIVND (reference sequence). V lost 5 bases, J lost 5 bases, and 16 bases lay in between. This CDR3 has 14 amino acids. CDR3: CASSPLGIGDEQYF. Here the CDR3 DNA reads TGTGCCAGTAGTCCCCTGGGGATTGGAGACGAGCAGTACTTC.

The chain joins TRBV27 to TRBJ2-7; 9 nucleotides match TRBD2. Germline loops: CDR1 MNHEY, CDR2 SMNVEV (reference sequence). CDR3 length: 14 amino acids. V gave up 8 bases and J gave up 6 bases; unmatched junction bases: 11. CDR3 bases: TGTGCCAGCGGCGTAGCGGGAGTCCCTCTCGAGCAGTACTTC. It yields the protein CASGVAGVPLEQYF.